The sequence of this TCR beta chain was determined in a study of cytomegalovirus exposure and HLA in healthy donors. Assay used: immunoSEQ multiplex PCR; TCRdb lists only in-frame clones, some missing. The profile covers 150,000 to 200,000 clones, with 86% appearing a single time and roughly 1.5% taken by the ten largest. Turning to this clone: Antigen: not known.

The ends lost 5 bases at V and 2 bases at J; junction bases unmatched: 4. The V gene's germline CDR1 is SGHRS and CDR2 YFSETQ. This CDR3 comprises 15 residues. General study results and limits: Most TCR sequences were seen very rarely across donors, but some public TCRs occurred in many.

This chain connects TRBV5-1 to TRBJ1-2, with 12 bases fitting TRBD1. The source material was PBMCs. The clonotype originates from a woman under 30 in good health and CMV-seronegative. The CDR3, as DNA: TGCGCCAGCAGATCAGGGACAGGGGGCAACTATGGCTACACCTTC. It translates to CASRSGTGGNYGYTF.